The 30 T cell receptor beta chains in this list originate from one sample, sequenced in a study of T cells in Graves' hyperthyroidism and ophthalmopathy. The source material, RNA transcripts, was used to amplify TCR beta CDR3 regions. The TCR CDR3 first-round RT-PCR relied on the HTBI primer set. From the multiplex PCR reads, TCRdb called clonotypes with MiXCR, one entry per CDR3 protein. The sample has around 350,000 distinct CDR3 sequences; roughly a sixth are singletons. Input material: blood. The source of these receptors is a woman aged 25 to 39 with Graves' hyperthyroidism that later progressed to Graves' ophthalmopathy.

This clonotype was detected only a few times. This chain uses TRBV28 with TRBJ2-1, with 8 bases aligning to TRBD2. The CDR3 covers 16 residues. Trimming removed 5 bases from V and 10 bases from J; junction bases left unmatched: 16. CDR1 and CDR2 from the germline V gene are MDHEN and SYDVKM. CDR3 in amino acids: CASSRTTGGRGEEQFF. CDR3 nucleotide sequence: TGTGCCAGCAGTAGAACTACGGGAGGGCGGGGAGAAGAGCAGTTCTTC.

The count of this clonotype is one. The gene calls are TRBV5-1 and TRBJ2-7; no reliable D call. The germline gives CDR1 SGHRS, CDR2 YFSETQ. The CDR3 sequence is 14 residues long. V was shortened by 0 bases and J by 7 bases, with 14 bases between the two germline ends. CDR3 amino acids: CASSLDSQYEEQYF. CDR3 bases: TGCGCCAGCAGCTTGGACAGCCAGTACGAGGAGCAGTACTTC.

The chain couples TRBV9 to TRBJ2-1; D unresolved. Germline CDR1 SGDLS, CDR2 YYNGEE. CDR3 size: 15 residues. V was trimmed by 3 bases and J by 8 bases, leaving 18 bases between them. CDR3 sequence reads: CASSASLRAADEQFF. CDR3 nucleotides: TGTGCCAGCAGCGCCTCTCTTAGGGCGGCGGATGAGCAGTTCTTC.

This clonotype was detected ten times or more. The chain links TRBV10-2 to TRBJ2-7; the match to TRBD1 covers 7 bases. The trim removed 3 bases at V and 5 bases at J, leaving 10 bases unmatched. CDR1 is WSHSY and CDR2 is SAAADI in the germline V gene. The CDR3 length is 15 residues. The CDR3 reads CASSDPNRGDNEQYF. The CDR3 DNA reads TGCGCCAGCAGTGACCCGAACAGGGGTGACAACGAGCAGTACTTC.

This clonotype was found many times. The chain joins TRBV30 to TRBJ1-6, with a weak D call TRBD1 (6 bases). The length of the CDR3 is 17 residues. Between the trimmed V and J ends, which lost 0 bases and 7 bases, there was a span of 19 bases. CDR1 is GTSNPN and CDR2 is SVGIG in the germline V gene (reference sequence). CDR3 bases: TGTGCCTGGAGTGTACCCGGGACAAGGCCGGGAAATTCACCCCTCCACTTT. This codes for CAWSVPGTRPGNSPLHF. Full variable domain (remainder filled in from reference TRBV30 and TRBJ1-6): SQTIHQWPATLVQPVGSPLSLECTVEGTSNPNLYWYRQAAGRGLQLLFYSVGIGQISSEVPQNLSASRPQDRQFILSSKKLLLSDSGFYLCAWSVPGTRPGNSPLHFGNGTRLTVT.

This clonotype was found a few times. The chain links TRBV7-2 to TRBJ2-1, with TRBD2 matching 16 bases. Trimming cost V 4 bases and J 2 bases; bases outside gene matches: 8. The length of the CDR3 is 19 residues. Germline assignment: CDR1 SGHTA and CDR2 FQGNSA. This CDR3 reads CASSSNPGLAGGPYNEQFF. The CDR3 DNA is TGTGCCAGCAGCTCCAACCCGGGACTAGCGGGAGGGCCCTACAATGAGCAGTTCTTC.

The DNA of the CDR3 is TGTGCCAGCTCCGCACCCTCCGGACTAGGAAGCACCGGGGAGCTGTTTTTT. Translating it yields CASSAPSGLGSTGELFF. V and J are TRBV25-1 and TRBJ2-2; TRBD2 matches 7 bases. Trimming removed 8 bases from V and 4 bases from J; junction bases left unmatched: 16. In germline, CDR1 is MGHDK, CDR2 SYGVNS. The CDR3 spans 17 residues.

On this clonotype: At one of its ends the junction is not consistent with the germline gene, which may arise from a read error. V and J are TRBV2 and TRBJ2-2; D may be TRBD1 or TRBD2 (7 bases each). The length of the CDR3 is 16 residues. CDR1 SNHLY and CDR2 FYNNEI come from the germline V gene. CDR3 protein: CVSSEAGQPNTGELFF. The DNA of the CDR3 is TGTGTCAGCAGTGAAGCGGGACAGCCGAACACCGGGGAGCTGTTTTTT.

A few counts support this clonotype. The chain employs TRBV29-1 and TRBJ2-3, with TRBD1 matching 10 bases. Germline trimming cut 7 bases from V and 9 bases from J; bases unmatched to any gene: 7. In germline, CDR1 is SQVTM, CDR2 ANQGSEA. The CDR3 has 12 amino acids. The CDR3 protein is CSADRGLTTQYF. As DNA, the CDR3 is TGCAGCGCCGACAGGGGGCTAACGACGCAGTATTTT.

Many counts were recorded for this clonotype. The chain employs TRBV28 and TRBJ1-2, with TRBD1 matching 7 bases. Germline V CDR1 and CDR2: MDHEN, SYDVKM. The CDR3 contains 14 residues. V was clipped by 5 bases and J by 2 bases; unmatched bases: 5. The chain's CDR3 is CASSLWGQNYGYTF. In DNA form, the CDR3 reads TGTGCCAGCAGTCTGTGGGGACAGAACTATGGCTACACCTTC.

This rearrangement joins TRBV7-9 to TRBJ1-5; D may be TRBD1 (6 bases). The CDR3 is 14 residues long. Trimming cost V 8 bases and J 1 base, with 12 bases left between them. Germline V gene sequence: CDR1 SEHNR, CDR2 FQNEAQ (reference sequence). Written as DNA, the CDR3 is TGTGCCAGCGGCGAACAGGGAAGCAATCAGCCCCAGCATTTT. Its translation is CASGEQGSNQPQHF.

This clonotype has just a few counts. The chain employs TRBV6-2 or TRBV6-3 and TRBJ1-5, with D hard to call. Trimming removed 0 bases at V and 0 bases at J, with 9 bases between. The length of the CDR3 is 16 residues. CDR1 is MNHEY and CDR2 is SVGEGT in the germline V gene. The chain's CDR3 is CASSYSAHYSNQPQHF. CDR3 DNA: TGTGCCAGCAGTTACTCTGCCCATTATAGCAATCAGCCCCAGCATTTT.

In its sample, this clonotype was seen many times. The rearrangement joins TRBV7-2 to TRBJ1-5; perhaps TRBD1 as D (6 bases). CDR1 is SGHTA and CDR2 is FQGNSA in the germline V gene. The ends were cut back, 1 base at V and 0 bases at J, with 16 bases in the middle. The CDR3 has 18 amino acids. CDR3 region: CASSLGAGASLSNQPQHF. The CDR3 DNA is TGTGCCAGCAGCTTAGGGGCGGGGGCGAGTCTTAGCAATCAGCCCCAGCATTTT.

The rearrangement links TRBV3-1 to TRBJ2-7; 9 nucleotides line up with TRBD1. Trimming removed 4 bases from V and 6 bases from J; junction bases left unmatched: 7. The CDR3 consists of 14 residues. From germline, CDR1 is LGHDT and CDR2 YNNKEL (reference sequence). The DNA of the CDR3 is TGTGCCAGCAGCCCGGGACAGGGTAACCCCGAGCAGTACTTC. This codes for CASSPGQGNPEQYF.

CDR3 sequence reads: CASSIARQVYNEQFF. Here the CDR3 DNA reads TGTGCCAGTAGTATAGCTCGACAGGTGTACAATGAGCAGTTCTTC. The V call is TRBV19, the J call TRBJ2-1; tentative D call: TRBD1 (6 bases). This CDR3 region has 15 residues. Germline assignment: CDR1 LNHDA and CDR2 SQIVND (reference sequence). V lost 1 base, J lost 4 bases, and 11 bases lay in between.

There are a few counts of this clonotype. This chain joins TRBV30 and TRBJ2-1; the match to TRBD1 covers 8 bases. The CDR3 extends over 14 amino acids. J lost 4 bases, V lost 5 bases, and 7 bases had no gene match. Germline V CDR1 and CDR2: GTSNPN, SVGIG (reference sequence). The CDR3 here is CAWVGQGYYNEQFF. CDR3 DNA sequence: TGTGCCTGGGTAGGACAGGGATATTACAATGAGCAGTTCTTC.

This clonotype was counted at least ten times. CDR3 amino acids: CASSKRGNTIYF. The CDR3 bases are TGTGCCAGCAGTAAGAGGGGAAACACCATATATTTT. The J gene is TRBJ1-3, the V gene TRBV6-5; D ambiguous. The length of the CDR3 is 12 residues. V lost 5 bases and J lost 4, with 6 bases in between. Germline loops: CDR1 MNHEY, CDR2 SVGAGI.

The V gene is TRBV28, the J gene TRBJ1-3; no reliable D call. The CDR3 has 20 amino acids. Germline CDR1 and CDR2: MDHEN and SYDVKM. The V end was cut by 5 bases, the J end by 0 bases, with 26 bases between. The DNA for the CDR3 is TGTGCCAGCAGTAGTCGTCGGGCCTCGCTTTCATTCGACTCTGGAAACACCATATATTTT. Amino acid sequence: CASSSRRASLSFDSGNTIYF.

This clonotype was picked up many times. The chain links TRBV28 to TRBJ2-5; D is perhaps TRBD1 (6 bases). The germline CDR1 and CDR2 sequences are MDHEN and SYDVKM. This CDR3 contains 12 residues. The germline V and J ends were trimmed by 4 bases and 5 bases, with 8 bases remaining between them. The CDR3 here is CASSSGDETQYF. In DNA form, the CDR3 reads TGTGCCAGCAGTTCAGGGGATGAGACCCAGTACTTC.

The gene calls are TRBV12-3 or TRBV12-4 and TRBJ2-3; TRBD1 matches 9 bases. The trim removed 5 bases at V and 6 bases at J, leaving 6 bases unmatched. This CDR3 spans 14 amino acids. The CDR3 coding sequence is TGTGCCAGCAGTGTCGGACAGGGGACGGATACGCAGTATTTT. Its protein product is CASSVGQGTDTQYF.

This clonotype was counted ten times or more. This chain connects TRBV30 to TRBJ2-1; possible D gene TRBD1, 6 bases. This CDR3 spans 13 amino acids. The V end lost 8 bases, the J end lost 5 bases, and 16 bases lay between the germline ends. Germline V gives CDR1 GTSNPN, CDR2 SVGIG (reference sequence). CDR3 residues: CAGLFDRHNEQFF. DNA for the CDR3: TGTGCCGGCCTCTTCGACAGGCACAATGAGCAGTTCTTC. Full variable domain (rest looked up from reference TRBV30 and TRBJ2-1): SQTIHQWPATLVQPVGSPLSLECTVEGTSNPNLYWYRQAAGRGLQLLFYSVGIGQISSEVPQNLSASRPQDRQFILSSKKLLLSDSGFYLCAGLFDRHNEQFFGPGTRLTVL.

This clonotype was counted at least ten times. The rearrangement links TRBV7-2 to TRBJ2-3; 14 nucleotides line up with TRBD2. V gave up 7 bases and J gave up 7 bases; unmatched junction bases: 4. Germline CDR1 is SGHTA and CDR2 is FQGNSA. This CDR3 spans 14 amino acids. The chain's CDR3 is CASNGLAGGNTQYF. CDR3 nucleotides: TGTGCCAGCAACGGACTAGCGGGGGGAAATACGCAGTATTTT.

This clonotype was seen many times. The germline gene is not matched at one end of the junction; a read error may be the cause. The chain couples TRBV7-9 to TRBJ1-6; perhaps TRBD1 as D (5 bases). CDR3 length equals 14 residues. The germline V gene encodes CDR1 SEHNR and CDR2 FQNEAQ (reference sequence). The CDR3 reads CAGSATVRDSPLHF. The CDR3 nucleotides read TGTGCCGGCAGCGCGACAGTCCGGGATTCACCCCTCCACTTT.

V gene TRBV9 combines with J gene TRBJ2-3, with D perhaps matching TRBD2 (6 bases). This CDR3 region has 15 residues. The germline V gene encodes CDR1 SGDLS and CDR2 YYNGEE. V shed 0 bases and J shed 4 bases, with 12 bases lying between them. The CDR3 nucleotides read TGTGCCAGCAGCGTAGACGGGAGAAGAGCAGATACGCAGTATTTT. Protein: CASSVDGRRADTQYF.

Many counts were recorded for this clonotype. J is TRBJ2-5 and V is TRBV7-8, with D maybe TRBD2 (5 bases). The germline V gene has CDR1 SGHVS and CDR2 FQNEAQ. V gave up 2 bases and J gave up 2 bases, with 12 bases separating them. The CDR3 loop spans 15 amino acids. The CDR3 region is CASSLRSGNQETQYF. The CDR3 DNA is TGTGCCAGCAGCTTACGGAGCGGAAATCAAGAGACCCAGTACTTC.

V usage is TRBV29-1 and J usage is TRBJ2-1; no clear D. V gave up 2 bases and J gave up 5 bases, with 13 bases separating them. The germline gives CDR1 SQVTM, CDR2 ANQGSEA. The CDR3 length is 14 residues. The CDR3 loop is CSVEFITPDNEQFF. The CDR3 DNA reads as TGCAGCGTTGAATTCATTACCCCTGACAATGAGCAGTTCTTC.

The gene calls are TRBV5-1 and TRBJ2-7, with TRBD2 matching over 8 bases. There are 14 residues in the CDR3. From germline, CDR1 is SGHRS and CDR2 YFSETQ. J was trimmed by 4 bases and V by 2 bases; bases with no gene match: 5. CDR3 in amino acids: CASSFTSGPYEQYF. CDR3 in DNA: TGCGCCAGCAGCTTTACTAGCGGACCTTACGAGCAGTACTTC.

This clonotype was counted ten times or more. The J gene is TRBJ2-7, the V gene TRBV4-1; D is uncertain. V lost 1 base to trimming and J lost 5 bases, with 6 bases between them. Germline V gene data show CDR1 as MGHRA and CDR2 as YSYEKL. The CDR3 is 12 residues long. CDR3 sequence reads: CASSQGTDEQYF. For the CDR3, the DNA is TGCGCCAGCAGCCAAGGGACGGACGAGCAGTACTTC.

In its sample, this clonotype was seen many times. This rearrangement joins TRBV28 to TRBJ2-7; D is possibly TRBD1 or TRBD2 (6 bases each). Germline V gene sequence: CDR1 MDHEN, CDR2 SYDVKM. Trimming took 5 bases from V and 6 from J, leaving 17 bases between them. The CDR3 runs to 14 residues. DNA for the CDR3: TGTGCCAGCAGTCAGAACTTGGGGGGCCGCGAGCAGTACTTC. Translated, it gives CASSQNLGGREQYF.

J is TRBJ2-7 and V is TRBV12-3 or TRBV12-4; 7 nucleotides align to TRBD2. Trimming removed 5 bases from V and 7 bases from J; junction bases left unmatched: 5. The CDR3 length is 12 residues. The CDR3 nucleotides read TGTGCCAGCAGTCCCCTCGGGGGGGAGCAGTACTTC. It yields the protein CASSPLGGEQYF.